The 7 T cell receptor beta chains in this list originate from one sample, sequenced in a study of PD-1 blockade in classical Hodgkin lymphoma. There was relapse after autologous stem cell transplantation in every patient, and there was variation in brentuximab vedotin exposure. Starting with thawed PBMCs, CD4+ T cells were purified by magnetic negative selection. Only in-frame clones appear in the TCRdb table, and some are missing; sequencing was by immunoSEQ multiplex PCR. The sample includes about 35,000 clones, roughly 90% of them seen just once. The sample consisted of CD4+ T cells from blood, taken at baseline. The receptors here all came from a human donor with classical Hodgkin lymphoma.

The chain recombines TRBV10-2 with TRBJ1-2, with a weak D call TRBD1 (6 bases). This CDR3 is built from 15 residues. Deletions cut 9 bases from V and 0 bases from J, with 17 bases between. The germline gives CDR1 WSHSY, CDR2 SAAADI. The CDR3 coding sequence is TGCGCCAGTCTTGACAGGTTCCCTACTAACTATGGCTACACCTTC. Protein sequence: CASLDRFPTNYGYTF.

The V call is TRBV5-6, the J call TRBJ2-2, with no clear D. The CDR3 covers 16 residues. The germline V and J ends were trimmed by 0 bases and 4 bases, with 13 bases remaining between them. Germline CDR1 reads SGHDT; CDR2 reads YYEEEE. The CDR3 sequence is CASSLAASSGTGELFF. CDR3 DNA: TGTGCCAGCAGCTTGGCGGCCTCATCAGGCACCGGGGAGCTGTTTTTT. Filled out from reference TRBV5-6 and TRBJ2-2, the complete variable domain reads DAGVTQSPTHLIKTRGQQVTLRCSPKSGHDTVSWYQQALGQGPQFIFQYYEEEERQRGNFPDRFSGHQFPNYSSELNVNALLLGDSALYLCASSLAASSGTGELFFGEGSRLTVL.

This clone was observed once. This chain links TRBV6-1 with TRBJ1-5; unclear D gene. With 7 bases removed from V and 0 bases from J, the gap between germline ends came to 7 bases. The CDR3 extends over 13 amino acids. In germline, CDR1 is MNHNS, CDR2 SASEGT. DNA of the CDR3: TGTGCCAGCATCCGAAATAGCAATCAGCCCCAGCATTTT. It specifies CASIRNSNQPQHF.

This chain joins TRBV7-8 and TRBJ2-2; D gene uncertain. Germline CDR1 and CDR2: SGHVS and FQNEAQ. The CDR3 has 16 amino acids. The V end was cut by 3 bases, the J end by 0 bases, with 11 bases between. The CDR3 reads CASSFSFRSNTGELFF. CDR3 in DNA: TGTGCCAGCAGCTTCTCGTTCCGCTCGAACACCGGGGAGCTGTTTTTT.

The rearrangement uses TRBV10-2 and TRBJ2-7; D possibly corresponds to TRBD2 (5 bases). The ends were cut back, 7 bases at V and 3 bases at J, with 10 bases in the middle. The CDR3 totals 12 residues. CDR1 WSHSY and CDR2 SAAADI come from the germline V gene. CDR3 sequence: CASTGLNYEQYF. DNA for the CDR3: TGCGCCAGCACAGGACTGAACTACGAGCAGTACTTC.

This sequence joins TRBV19 and TRBJ1-3; 7 bases fit TRBD1. This CDR3 has 15 amino acids. Germline CDR1 and CDR2: LNHDA and SQIVND (reference sequence). V shed 7 bases, J shed 0 bases, and the junction held 6 bases outside the gene matches. The CDR3 DNA reads as TGTGCCAGTATCCAGAACAGGGGCTCTGGAAACACCATATATTTT. Amino acids: CASIQNRGSGNTIYF.

V gene TRBV19 combines with J gene TRBJ2-6; a possible D gene is TRBD1 (6 bases). CDR3 length: 16 residues. V was cut by 7 bases and J by 2 bases, with 15 bases left in between. Germline loops: CDR1 LNHDA, CDR2 SQIVND (reference sequence). For the CDR3, the DNA is TGTGCCAGTAACCCCCAGGGGCGGACTGGGGCCAACGTCCTGACTTTC. This encodes CASNPQGRTGANVLTF.